The sequence of this T cell receptor (delta chain) was determined in a study of DNA immune sequencing with unique molecular identifiers. The V end lost 2 bases, the J end lost 0 bases, and 16 bases lay between the germline ends. Germline V gene data show CDR1 as GEAIGNYY and CDR2 as EKD. This CDR3 comprises 19 residues. Within the sample, this clone is medium-sized. A 32-plex genomic DNA assay used primers for all 8 TRDV and 4 TRDJ genes. A 12-nucleotide UMI was added during three to four barcoding PCR cycles before adapter PCR. TCRdb ran CATT on the multiplex PCR reads. The data contain more than 2,000 delta-chain clones, approximately 14% of them singletons.

The TCR was taken from a human donor in good health. The source material was gamma-delta T cells from PBMCs. J is TRDJ3 and V is TRDV2, with D possibly matching TRDD3 (7 bases). The CDR3 loop reads CACDILLGTSSWDTRQMFF. CDR3 coding DNA: TGTGCCTGTGACATCCTACTGGGGACTAGCTCCTGGGACACCCGACAGATGTTTTTC.